A selection of T cell receptor beta chains follows, all from one sample in a study of OX40 agonist ivuxolimab in advanced cancers. Produced via immunoSEQ multiplex PCR; TCRdb's table is partial and in-frame only. Counted here are approximately 80,000 clones, 70% to 85% occurring once; the ten biggest clones make up about 4%. The sample consisted of CD4+ or CD8+ T cells sorted from blood, taken in a trial of the OX40 agonist ivuxolimab. These receptors came from an adult with an advanced solid tumor such as melanoma, head and neck, liver or kidney cancer. Each CDR3 is given with its conserved first and last residue. D genes are given only for firm matches. The size entry is marked missing in some rows and otherwise reads once, few, many or a size class.

CDR3nt: TGTGCCAGCAGTCGGGACAGGCGAAGACCCTACGAGCAGTACTTC; CDR3aa: CASSRDRRRPYEQYF; j_gene: TRBJ2-7; abundance: -; v_gene: TRBV28; d_gene: TRBD1
CDR3nt: TGTGCCAGCAGTTTACTCGGAGATACGCAGTATTTT; CDR3aa: CASSLLGDTQYF; j_gene: TRBJ2-3; abundance: once; v_gene: TRBV27; d_gene: -
CDR3nt: TGTGCTAGTGGTTTGGAACCGAACACTGAAGCTTTCTTT; CDR3aa: CASGLEPNTEAFF; j_gene: TRBJ1-1; abundance: few; v_gene: TRBV12-5; d_gene: -
CDR3nt: TGTGCCAGCTCACTTTCTCGGGGAGATACGCAGTATTTT; CDR3aa: CASSLSRGDTQYF; j_gene: TRBJ2-3; abundance: -; v_gene: TRBV18; d_gene: -
CDR3nt: TGTGCCAGCAGTCCCGGGACACGTAATGAAAAACTGTTTTTT; CDR3aa: CASSPGTRNEKLFF; j_gene: TRBJ1-4; abundance: -; v_gene: TRBV28; d_gene: -
CDR3nt: TGTGCCAGCAGCCTTAGCGGGAGTAGGGCAGATACGCAGTATTTT; CDR3aa: CASSLSGSRADTQYF; j_gene: TRBJ2-3; abundance: -; v_gene: TRBV2; d_gene: TRBD2
CDR3nt: TGTGCCAGCAGTGCCACCAGGGGCACAGATACGCAGTATTTT; CDR3aa: CASSATRGTDTQYF; j_gene: TRBJ2-3; abundance: -; v_gene: TRBV6-1; d_gene: -
CDR3nt: TGTGCCAGCAGCCATTCGGAGGCGTCTAGCGGGAGAGATGAGCAGTTCTTC; CDR3aa: CASSHSEASSGRDEQFF; j_gene: TRBJ2-1; abundance: -; v_gene: TRBV14; d_gene: TRBD2
CDR3nt: TGCGCCAGCAGCCAAGATTGGCGCGGGGCGGGCACAGATACGCAGTATTTT; CDR3aa: CASSQDWRGAGTDTQYF; j_gene: TRBJ2-3; abundance: -; v_gene: TRBV4-3; d_gene: -
CDR3nt: TGTGCCAGCAGCTTAGCGCCTGGAGATACGCAGTATTTT; CDR3aa: CASSLAPGDTQYF; j_gene: TRBJ2-3; abundance: -; v_gene: TRBV7-2; d_gene: -